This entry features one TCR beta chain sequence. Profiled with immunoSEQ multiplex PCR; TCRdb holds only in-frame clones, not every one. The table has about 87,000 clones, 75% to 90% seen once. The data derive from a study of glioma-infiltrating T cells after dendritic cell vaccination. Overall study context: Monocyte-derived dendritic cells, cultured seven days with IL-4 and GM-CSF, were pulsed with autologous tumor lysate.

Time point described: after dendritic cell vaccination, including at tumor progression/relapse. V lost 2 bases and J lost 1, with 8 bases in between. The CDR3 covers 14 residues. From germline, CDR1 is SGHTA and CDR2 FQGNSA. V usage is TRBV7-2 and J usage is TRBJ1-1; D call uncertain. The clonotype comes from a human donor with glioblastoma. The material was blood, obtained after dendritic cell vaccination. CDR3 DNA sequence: TGTGCCAGCAGCTTATATAACAGGAACACTGAAGCTTTCTTT. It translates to CASSLYNRNTEAFF.